There are a few counts of the clone carrying this T cell receptor beta chain. Its antigen is not known. This entry belongs to a study of regulatory T cells in long-lasting Graves disease. CDR1 is SGHAT and CDR2 is FQNNGV in the germline V gene. V shed 1 base and J 7 bases; nucleotides not matched to a gene: 8. This CDR3 spans 15 amino acids. Documented time point: persistent/refractory GD, antithyroid drugs over 5 years with positive TRAb. RNA from PBMCs was the source of the TCR library. American Thyroid Association guidelines defined how Graves' disease was diagnosed. Patients came from an endocrinology department in Xi'an, China. EDTA tubes held approximately 8.8 milliliters of peripheral blood from each patient. iRepertoire HTBI primers and Arm-PCR of CDR3 regions built TCR beta libraries. Via MiXCR, TCRdb re-called the multiplex PCR reads, giving one row per CDR3 protein. Seen here are approximately 690,000 distinct CDR3 sequences, approximately 31% observed once, and the top ten hold roughly 41%.

Overall study findings and caveats: A greater number of public clonotypes (more than 2,500) was shared by persistent patients than by new patients (roughly 930).

The chain uses TRBV11-2 and TRBJ2-5; 8 bases fit TRBD1. The receptor was isolated from a female donor with Graves disease. The sequences come from peripheral blood mononuclear cells (PBMCs), collected when the disease was refractory, from a patient treated with antithyroid drugs. The CDR3, as DNA: TGTGCCAGCAGCTTAGGGGACAGGTCCGTAGGGACCCAGTACTTC. Protein sequence: CASSLGDRSVGTQYF.